Presented here are 30 T cell receptor beta chains from one specimen sequenced in a study of monozygotic twins with inflammatory bowel disease. Each CDR3 protein gets one entry in TCRdb, which reprocessed the 5' RACE reads and gives no DNA. This repertoire includes about 140,000 distinct CDR3 sequences. Sequenced sample: blood. The receptors were gathered from a human donor with ulcerative colitis or Crohn's disease, or a healthy co-twin of an affected twin (not recorded which).

V is TRBV7-2 and J is TRBJ2-5. This CDR3 has 16 residues. CDR1 is SGHTA, CDR2 FQGNSA, per germline. CDR3 sequence reads: CASSLAVSSARETQYF. Full variable domain (outside the CDR3, taken from reference TRBV7-2 and TRBJ2-5): GAGVSQSPSNKVTEKGKDVELRCDPISGHTALYWYRQSLGQGLEFLIYFQGNSAPDKSGLPSDRFSAERTGGSVSTLTIQRTQQEDSAVYLCASSLAVSSARETQYFGPGTRLLVL.

V is TRBV28 and J is TRBJ1-2; TCRdb calls TRBD1, which cannot be checked without DNA. CDR1 is MDHEN, CDR2 SYDVKM, per germline. The CDR3 has 12 residues. The chain's CDR3 is CASRPVGNGYTF.

The chain uses TRBV20-1 and TRBJ1-1; TCRdb returns TRBD1, unconfirmable since there is no DNA. Germline values: CDR1 DFQATT, CDR2 SNEGSKA (reference sequence). This CDR3 has 13 amino acids. The CDR3 sequence: CSARIGGRVVAFF.

The rearrangement uses TRBV9 and TRBJ1-1. Germline V gives CDR1 SGDLS, CDR2 YYNGEE. The length of the CDR3 is 16 residues. Here the CDR3 reads CASSVGLRSQNTEAFF.

The chain joins TRBV5-1 to TRBJ1-1; TCRdb designates TRBD1, a call that cannot be tested without DNA. The CDR3 consists of 14 residues. Germline V lookup: CDR1 SGHRS, CDR2 YFSETQ. CDR3 sequence: CASSTGDRATEAFF. Full variable domain (missing parts from reference TRBV5-1 and TRBJ1-1): KAGVTQTPRYLIKTRGQQVTLSCSPISGHRSVSWYQQTPGQGLQFLFEYFSETQRNKGNFPGRFSGRQFSNSRSEMNVSTLELGDSALYLCASSTGDRATEAFFGQGTRLTVV.

The chain is built from TRBV6-1 and TRBJ2-1; TCRdb selects TRBD2, and the lack of DNA leaves this call unchecked. Germline CDR1 and CDR2: MNHNS and SASEGT. CDR3 size: 14 residues. The CDR3 sequence: CASMASGRRNEQFF.

The CDR3 region is CASSLHRDLYNEQFF. V gene TRBV28 combines with J gene TRBJ2-1; absent DNA, TCRdb's TRBD1 call cannot be checked. Germline V gene sequence: CDR1 MDHEN, CDR2 SYDVKM. CDR3 length: 15 amino acids.

J is TRBJ2-1 and V is TRBV6-6; checking the TCRdb D call of TRBD2 is not possible without DNA. The CDR3 sequence is 14 residues long. Per germline, CDR1 MNHNY and CDR2 SVGAGI (reference sequence). The CDR3 sequence: CASSTGSIQNEQFF.

The V call is TRBV7-2, the J call TRBJ2-1; no DNA is available, so the TRBD1 call from TCRdb remains unchecked. The length of the CDR3 is 13 residues. Germline CDR1 and CDR2: SGHTA and FQGNSA. CDR3 region: CASRGGYYNEQFF.

This chain uses TRBV4-1 with TRBJ2-4; absent DNA, TCRdb's TRBD2 call cannot be checked. Germline V gene lookup returns CDR1 MGHRA and CDR2 YSYEKL. The CDR3 contains 18 residues. The CDR3 loop reads CASSSRRETPLAKNIQYF.

The chain carries TRBV6-6 and TRBJ2-7; the TRBD2 assignment by TCRdb is unverifiable without DNA. CDR3 length: 14 residues. Germline CDR1 and CDR2: MNHNY and SVGAGI (reference sequence). This CDR3 reads CASRLAGVGYEQYF.

The chain recombines TRBV20-1 with TRBJ2-7; TCRdb's D call of TRBD2 is untestable without DNA. This CDR3 contains 16 residues. CDR1 and CDR2 (germline): DFQATT, SNEGSKA (reference sequence). The CDR3 loop is CSAEGSAGVMVNEQYF.

This chain uses TRBV7-2 with TRBJ2-7; TCRdb names TRBD1, which stays unverified in the absence of DNA. The CDR3 runs to 13 residues. Germline V gives CDR1 SGHTA, CDR2 FQGNSA. This CDR3 is CASSTRDRGEQYF.

The gene calls are TRBV9 and TRBJ1-2; TCRdb gives TRBD1 as the D gene, but with no DNA this cannot be confirmed. This CDR3 is built from 13 residues. Germline CDR1 reads SGDLS; CDR2 reads YYNGEE. The CDR3 spells CASSVGQGGGYTF.

The chain combines TRBV7-9 with TRBJ2-7; absent DNA, TCRdb's TRBD1 call cannot be checked. Germline assignment: CDR1 SEHNR and CDR2 FQNEAQ (reference sequence). The CDR3 runs 14 residues. The CDR3 loop reads CASSPSGRDRWQYF.

V usage is TRBV7-3 and J usage is TRBJ2-1; the TRBD1 assignment by TCRdb is unverifiable without DNA. Germline V gives CDR1 SGHTA, CDR2 FQGTGA. The CDR3 totals 16 residues. This CDR3 reads CASSPTQGVFLNEQFF. The whole variable domain, filled in from reference TRBV7-3 and TRBJ2-1, reads GAGVSQTPSNKVTEKGKYVELRCDPISGHTALYWYRQSLGQGPEFLIYFQGTGAADDSGLPNDRFFAVRPEGSVSTLKIQRTERGDSAVYLCASSPTQGVFLNEQFFGPGTRLTVL.

The chain's CDR3 is CASSLGGGSSYNEQFF. The chain carries TRBV11-2 and TRBJ2-1; the TCRdb D gene call, TRBD1, has no DNA to confirm it. The CDR3 has 16 residues. Germline V lookup: CDR1 SGHAT, CDR2 FQNNGV.

The rearrangement links TRBV28 to TRBJ1-5. The CDR3 loop spans 12 amino acids. The germline V gene encodes CDR1 MDHEN and CDR2 SYDVKM. The CDR3 region is CASSLPDQPQHF.

The chain employs TRBV12-3 or TRBV12-4 and TRBJ1-5. The CDR3 loop spans 12 amino acids. The CDR3 region is CASSFSNQPQHF.

This chain joins TRBV7-9 and TRBJ1-1. The germline CDR1 and CDR2 sequences are SEHNR and FQNEAQ (reference sequence). The length of the CDR3 is 14 residues. The CDR3 here is CASSFGEGGTEAFF.

The rearrangement joins TRBV20-1 to TRBJ2-7; TCRdb calls TRBD2, which cannot be checked without DNA. The CDR3 consists of 15 residues. The germline CDR1 and CDR2 sequences are DFQATT and SNEGSKA (reference sequence). This CDR3 is CSARGTSGRGYEQYF.

This sequence joins TRBV5-5 and TRBJ1-1. The CDR3 sequence is 14 residues long. Germline assignment: CDR1 SGHKS and CDR2 YYEKEE (reference sequence). The CDR3 is CASSHQRPGTEAFF.

The genes are TRBV10-3 and TRBJ2-1. The germline V gene has CDR1 ENHRY and CDR2 SYGVKD. The CDR3 extends over 13 amino acids. The CDR3 here is CAIQKSSYNEQFF.

The genes are TRBV7-9 and TRBJ1-1; TCRdb returns TRBD1, unconfirmable since there is no DNA. This CDR3 region has 15 residues. CDR1 and CDR2 from the germline V gene are SEHNR and FQNEAQ (reference sequence). CDR3 residues: CASRGSGGTGTEAFF.

The V gene is TRBV6-5, the J gene TRBJ1-4; lacking DNA, the TRBD1 call made by TCRdb goes unchecked. Germline loops: CDR1 MNHEY, CDR2 SVGAGI. CDR3 length: 16 residues. CDR3 in amino acids: CASSYGGEATNEKLFF.

The chain's CDR3 is CASSFLGLAGGGTYNEQFF. This rearrangement joins TRBV11-1 to TRBJ2-1; no DNA is available, so the TRBD2 call from TCRdb remains unchecked. This CDR3 contains 19 residues. Germline V gene lookup returns CDR1 SGHAT and CDR2 FQDESV (reference sequence).

CDR3 region: CASSRQGAGNTIYF. This chain connects TRBV7-8 to TRBJ1-3; checking the TCRdb D call of TRBD1 is not possible without DNA. Germline V gives CDR1 SGHVS, CDR2 FQNEAQ. This CDR3 region has 14 residues.

This sequence joins TRBV5-1 and TRBJ1-5; the D gene TCRdb calls, TRBD1, cannot be checked with no DNA. The V gene's germline CDR1 is SGHRS and CDR2 YFSETQ. The CDR3 extends over 13 amino acids. CDR3 sequence: CASSLAGRQPQHF.

This chain uses TRBV4-2 with TRBJ2-7; TCRdb's D gene call, TRBD1, goes unchecked for lack of DNA. Germline values: CDR1 LGHNA, CDR2 YNFKEQ. The CDR3 has 17 residues. The CDR3 is CASSQDPPGQDTYEQYF.

The rearrangement links TRBV5-6 to TRBJ1-2. The CDR3 covers 13 residues. Germline CDR1 reads SGHDT; CDR2 reads YYEEEE. The CDR3 loop reads CASSSDITYGYTF.